These 18 T cell receptor beta chains were sequenced from one sample in a study of T cell responses to AZD1222 COVID-19 vaccine. TCRdb's copy holds only in-frame clones and misses some; the assay was immunoSEQ multiplex PCR. The sample yields about 100,000 clones, about 87% seen once. This specimen consisted of peripheral blood, obtained on day 0 of AZD1222 vaccination. The receptors originated from an adult in good health.

This clone appeared a single time. This sequence joins TRBV9 and TRBJ2-2; 7 positions agree with TRBD2. The germline V gene has CDR1 SGDLS and CDR2 YYNGEE. With V trimmed by 3 bases and J by 1 base, 9 bases remained unmatched. The CDR3 contains 17 residues. CDR3 bases: TGTGCCAGCAGCGACGAGGGACTACTAGAGAACACCGGGGAGCTGTTTTTT. Residues: CASSDEGLLENTGELFF.

The genes are TRBV29-1 and TRBJ1-1; 12 bases align to TRBD1. Per the germline V gene, CDR1 is SQVTM and CDR2 is ANQGSEA. V shed 3 bases, J shed 7 bases, and the junction held 12 bases outside the gene matches. This CDR3 contains 16 residues. The CDR3 region is CSVDGTGGYGDDEAFF. For the CDR3, the DNA is TGCAGCGTTGATGGGACAGGGGGCTACGGAGATGATGAAGCTTTCTTT.

This chain links TRBV7-3 with TRBJ2-3, with 15 bases lining up with TRBD2. This CDR3 has 16 amino acids. Germline V gene sequence: CDR1 SGHTA, CDR2 FQGTGA. The V gene end was trimmed by 2 bases and the J gene end by 7 bases; junction bases not matched to a gene: 4. CDR3 nucleotides: TGTGCCAGCAGCTTAGGACTAGCGGGAGGGCCAAATACGCAGTATTTT. This translates into CASSLGLAGGPNTQYF.

V is TRBV6-2 or TRBV6-3 and J is TRBJ1-2; D remains ambiguous. Trimming cost V 4 bases and J 5 bases, with 14 bases left between them. From germline, CDR1 is MNHEY and CDR2 SVGEGT. The CDR3 runs 14 residues. As DNA, the CDR3 is TGTGCCAGCAGTTTAACGGGTGGACCTTATGGCTACACCTTC. Protein product: CASSLTGGPYGYTF.

This clone was seen once. This chain connects TRBV6-2 or TRBV6-3 to TRBJ2-7; 10 bases agree with TRBD1. Per the germline V gene, CDR1 is MNHEY and CDR2 is SVGEGT. The junction had 7 bases not matched to a gene; V was cut back by 4 bases and J by 4 bases. CDR3 size: 15 residues. As DNA, the CDR3 is TGTGCCAGCAGTTTTGGACAGGGGGATGTTTACGAGCAGTACTTC. It yields the protein CASSFGQGDVYEQYF.

J is TRBJ1-4 and V is TRBV19; no reliable D call. Trimming left V 7 bases short and J 0 bases short, with 15 bases between. The germline CDR1 and CDR2 sequences are LNHDA and SQIVND (reference sequence). The CDR3 consists of 16 residues. The CDR3 region has the DNA TGTGCCAGTACCTTAGGCGGTGCGGCAACTAATGAAAAACTGTTTTTT. Translated, it gives CASTLGGAATNEKLFF.

The chain uses TRBV5-6 and TRBJ1-1, with D perhaps TRBD1 (5 bases). The germline gives CDR1 SGHDT, CDR2 YYEEEE. V lost 4 bases, J lost 4 bases, and 14 bases lay in between. The CDR3 is 14 amino acids. This chain's CDR3 is CASSHRDSSTEAFF. The CDR3 DNA reads TGTGCCAGCAGCCATCGGGACTCCAGCACTGAAGCTTTCTTT.

The J gene is TRBJ2-7, the V gene TRBV19, with D perhaps matching TRBD2 (5 bases). The V end lost 1 base, the J end lost 0 bases, and 10 bases lay between the germline ends. CDR3 length equals 15 residues. Germline V gives CDR1 LNHDA, CDR2 SQIVND (reference sequence). The CDR3 coding sequence is TGTGCCAGTAGTATAGGGTATGGGAGCTCCTACGAGCAGTACTTC. It specifies CASSIGYGSSYEQYF.

The chain carries TRBV9 and TRBJ2-7, with 7 bases fitting TRBD2. Germline V gene data show CDR1 as SGDLS and CDR2 as YYNGEE. CDR3 length: 15 amino acids. With V trimmed by 2 bases and J by 2 bases, 7 bases remained unmatched. The CDR3 DNA is TGTGCCAGCAGCGTTTCTAGCGGATTGGCCTACGAGCAGTACTTC. Its translation is CASSVSSGLAYEQYF.

The rearrangement links TRBV14 to TRBJ2-1; 11 positions agree with TRBD1. V was clipped by 6 bases and J by 6 bases; unmatched bases: 10. Germline CDR1 is SGHDN and CDR2 is FVKESK. The CDR3 contains 16 residues. CDR3 protein: CASRRTGQGVVNEQFF. The CDR3, as DNA: TGTGCCAGCAGACGAACGGGACAGGGGGTGGTCAATGAGCAGTTCTTC.

The chain employs TRBV4-2 and TRBJ1-1, with D unclear. Trimming removed 0 bases from V and 1 base from J, with 6 bases in between. Germline assignment: CDR1 LGHNA and CDR2 YNFKEQ. This CDR3 contains 14 residues. The CDR3 spells CASSQDLENTEAFF. The CDR3 region has the DNA TGTGCCAGCAGCCAAGATCTCGAGAACACTGAAGCTTTCTTT.

The chain uses TRBV10-1 and TRBJ2-2; D not resolved. Germline V CDR1 and CDR2: WNHNN, SYGVQD (reference sequence). Between the trimmed V and J ends, which lost 5 bases and 7 bases, there was a span of 11 bases. CDR3 length: 13 residues. The CDR3 sequence is CASSRSPNGELFF. CDR3 DNA sequence: TGCGCCAGCAGTCGATCTCCGAACGGGGAGCTGTTTTTT.

The chain links TRBV21-1 to TRBJ1-4; TRBD1, as called in the table, went unchecked against the DNA. TRBV21-1 is classified as a pseudogene. This CDR3 comprises 14 residues. CDR3 region: CASRRKGAHEKLFF. DNA of the CDR3: TGTGCCAGCAGGCGTAAGGGGGCCCATGAAAAACTGTTTTTT.

V gene TRBV2 combines with J gene TRBJ1-1; D uncertain. The CDR3 is made up of 13 amino acids. V lost 6 bases, J lost 0 bases, and 8 bases lay in between. The germline V gene encodes CDR1 SNHLY and CDR2 FYNNEI. The CDR3 coding sequence is TGTGCCAGCAGCCAGACGGTGAACACTGAAGCTTTCTTT. As protein: CASSQTVNTEAFF.

The chain uses TRBV3-1 (or the pseudogene TRBV3-2) and TRBJ1-5, with D possibly matching TRBD1 (6 bases). Germline-derived CDR1 and CDR2 are LGHDT and YNNKEL (reference sequence). Between the trimmed V and J ends, which lost 0 bases and 7 bases, there was a span of 13 bases. The CDR3 runs 15 residues. The CDR3 loop reads CASSQDGGEGQPQHF. The CDR3 DNA is TGTGCCAGCAGCCAAGATGGGGGCGAAGGACAGCCCCAGCATTTT.

This clone was detected only a few times. The genes are TRBV2 and TRBJ1-5, with 7 bases aligning to TRBD1. The CDR3 spans 15 residues. V dropped 7 bases and J dropped 4; count of bases not matched to a gene: 10. CDR1 and CDR2 (germline): SNHLY, FYNNEI. CDR3 nucleotide sequence: TGTGCCAGCATGATAGGACAGGCGAATAATCAGCCCCAGCATTTT. Amino acid sequence: CASMIGQANNQPQHF.

This rearrangement joins TRBV4-3 to TRBJ2-1; D unclear. V was cut by 0 bases and J by 7 bases, with 4 bases left in between. The CDR3 is 12 residues long. From germline, CDR1 is LGHNA and CDR2 YSLEER. CDR3: CASSQDWNEQFF. CDR3 DNA: TGCGCCAGCAGCCAAGATTGGAATGAGCAGTTCTTC.

V and J are TRBV5-4 and TRBJ1-1, with D tentatively TRBD1 (6 bases). The V end lost 4 bases, the J end lost 5 bases, and 15 bases lay between the germline ends. The CDR3 covers 14 residues. Germline lookup yields CDR1 SGHNT and CDR2 YYREEE (reference sequence). The CDR3 is CASSPVQGGTEAFF. CDR3 DNA sequence: TGTGCCAGCAGCCCCGTACAGGGAGGGACTGAAGCTTTCTTT.